This T cell receptor (beta chain) was retrieved from a study of T cell responses to AZD1222 COVID-19 vaccine. Repertoires were generated with immunoSEQ multiplex PCR, while TCRdb's copy carries only in-frame clones and drops some. This sample carries around 160,000 clones, roughly nine tenths of them seen once, and the ten largest clones take 3.8%. The CDR3 totals 14 residues. CDR1 and CDR2 from the germline V gene are SGHVS and FQNEAQ. Deletions cut 1 base from V and 2 bases from J, with 8 bases between. The sequenced sample was peripheral blood, obtained 28 days after the second AZD1222 dose. The chain couples TRBV7-8 to TRBJ1-1; D ambiguous. This clonotype was obtained from an adult who received the AZD1222 COVID-19 vaccine. The DNA for the CDR3 is TGTGCCAGCAGCTTAGTGCTCGGAAACACTGAAGCTTTCTTT. Amino acids: CASSLVLGNTEAFF.